This entry describes one TCR beta chain. What it binds is not known. Sequence at one end of the junction differs from germline and may be a read error. This record belongs to a study of cytomegalovirus exposure and HLA in healthy donors. Study findings and constraints: Prior analysis indicated that the majority of TCR beta V segments exhibited productivity approximately 90% or approximately 30% of the time.

The PCR used 60 Vbeta and 13 Jbeta primers. The protocol was immunoSEQ multiplex PCR, while the TCRdb copy is restricted to in-frame clones and leaves out a portion. The table has about 210,000 clones, about 75% seen once; the top ten hold over 1.5%. The sequenced material came from PBMCs. This clonotype was obtained from a male donor in good health and CMV-seronegative.

CDR3 bases: TGTGCCAGCAGCCTAACAGGGGGCGCGGGCTATGGCTACACCTTC. Translating it yields CASSLTGGAGYGYTF. The gene calls are TRBV7-3 and TRBJ1-2, with 9 bases lining up with TRBD1. The germline gives CDR1 SGHTA, CDR2 FQGTGA. The CDR3 has 15 amino acids. The whole variable domain, filled in from reference TRBV7-3 and TRBJ1-2, reads GAGVSQTPSNKVTEKGKYVELRCDPISGHTALYWYRQSLGQGPEFLIYFQGTGAADDSGLPNDRFFAVRPEGSVSTLKIQRTERGDSAVYLCASSLTGGAGYGYTFGSGTRLTVV.